Presented here are 3 T cell receptor beta chains from one specimen sequenced in a study of blood T cell repertoires in COVID-19. Assay used: immunoSEQ multiplex PCR; TCRdb lists only in-frame clones, some missing. The table records around 250,000 clones, approximately 86% of them present only once. Source material: PBMCs or T cells enriched from blood (not recorded which). Every receptor here comes from a woman between 50 and 59 years old who had recovered from COVID-19.

The chain uses TRBV11-2 and TRBJ2-7; 7 bases are a match to TRBD2. The CDR3 has 15 residues. V lost 1 base, J lost 0 bases, and 3 bases stayed unmatched. Germline values: CDR1 SGHAT, CDR2 FQNNGV. This chain's CDR3 is CASSLGGGSSYEQYF. CDR3 sequence (DNA): TGTGCCAGCAGCTTAGGTGGCGGGAGCTCCTACGAGCAGTACTTC.

This chain uses TRBV25-1 with TRBJ2-1; no reliable D call. The CDR3 sequence is 16 residues long. V was clipped by 5 bases and J by 3 bases, with 17 bases between them. CDR1 is MGHDK, CDR2 SYGVNS, per germline. The CDR3 reads CASSPHALAYYNEQFF. CDR3 sequence (DNA): TGTGCCAGCAGTCCTCACGCCTTGGCTTACTACAATGAGCAGTTCTTC. Variable domain in full (rest from reference TRBV25-1 and TRBJ2-1): EADIYQTPRYLVIGTGKKITLECSQTMGHDKMYWYQQDPGMELHLIHYSYGVNSTEKGDLSSESTVSRIRTEHFPLTLESARPSHTSQYLCASSPHALAYYNEQFFGPGTRLTVL.

This clone was detected only a few times. This rearrangement joins TRBV5-1 to TRBJ2-2; D unclear. The V and J ends lost 2 bases and 4 bases respectively, with 18 bases between them. The CDR3 totals 17 residues. Germline V lookup: CDR1 SGHRS, CDR2 YFSETQ. CDR3 nucleotide sequence: TGCGCCAGCAGCTTAACGGCAGAGGCCGCGGTCACCGGGGAGCTGTTTTTT. Protein sequence: CASSLTAEAAVTGELFF.